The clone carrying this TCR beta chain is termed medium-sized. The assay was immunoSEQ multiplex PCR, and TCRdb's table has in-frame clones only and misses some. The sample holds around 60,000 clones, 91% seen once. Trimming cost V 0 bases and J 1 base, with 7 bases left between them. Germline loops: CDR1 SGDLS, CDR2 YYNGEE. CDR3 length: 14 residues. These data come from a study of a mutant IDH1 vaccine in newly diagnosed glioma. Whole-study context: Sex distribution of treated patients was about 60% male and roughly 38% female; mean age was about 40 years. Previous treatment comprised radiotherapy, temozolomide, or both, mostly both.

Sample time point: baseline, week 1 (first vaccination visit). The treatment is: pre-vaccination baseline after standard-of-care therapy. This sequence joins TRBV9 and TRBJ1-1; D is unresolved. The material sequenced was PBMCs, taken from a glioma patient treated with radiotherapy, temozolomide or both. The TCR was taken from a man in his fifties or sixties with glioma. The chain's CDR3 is CASSVAYRNTEAFF. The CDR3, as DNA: TGTGCCAGCAGCGTAGCCTATCGGAACACTGAAGCTTTCTTT.